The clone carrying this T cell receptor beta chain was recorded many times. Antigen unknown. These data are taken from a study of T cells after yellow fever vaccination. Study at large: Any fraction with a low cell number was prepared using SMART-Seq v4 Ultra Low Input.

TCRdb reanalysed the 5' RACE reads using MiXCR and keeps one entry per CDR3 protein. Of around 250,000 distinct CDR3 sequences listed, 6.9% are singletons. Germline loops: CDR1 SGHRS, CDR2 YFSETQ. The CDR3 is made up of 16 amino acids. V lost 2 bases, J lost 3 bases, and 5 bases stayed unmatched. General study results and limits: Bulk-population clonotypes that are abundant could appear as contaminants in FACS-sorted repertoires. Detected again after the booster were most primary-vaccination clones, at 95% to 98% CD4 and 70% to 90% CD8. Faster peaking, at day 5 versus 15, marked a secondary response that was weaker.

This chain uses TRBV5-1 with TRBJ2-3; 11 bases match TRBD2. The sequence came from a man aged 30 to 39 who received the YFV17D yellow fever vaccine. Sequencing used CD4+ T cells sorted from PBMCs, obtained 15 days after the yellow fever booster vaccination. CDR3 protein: CASSLGLAGVTDTQYF. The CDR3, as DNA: TGCGCCAGCAGCTTAGGACTAGCGGGCGTGACAGATACGCAGTATTTT.